The entry below gives a single TCR beta chain sequence along with its context. This CDR3 is built from 13 residues. V was trimmed by 4 bases and J by 3 bases, leaving 6 bases between them. Germline lookup yields CDR1 SGHTA and CDR2 FQGTGA. The entry originates in a study of blood T cell repertoires in COVID-19. Study in general: T cells, B-cell-depleted T cells, or PBMCs provided the cDNA or gDNA that served as material.

Repertoires were generated with immunoSEQ multiplex PCR, while TCRdb's copy carries only in-frame clones and drops some. The sample yields about 200,000 clones, 70% to 90% seen once. This chain connects TRBV7-3 to TRBJ2-2, with D possibly matching TRBD1 (5 bases). The material sequenced was peripheral blood. The clonotype was recovered from a man aged 45-65 years with COVID-19, enrolled during active disease. The CDR3 nucleotides read TGTGCCAGCAGCTCCAGGGACACCGGGGAGCTGTTTTTT. This sequence encodes CASSSRDTGELFF.